The T cell receptor beta chain under discussion was sequenced for a study of blood T cell repertoires in COVID-19. Study at large: There were acute and convalescent COVID-19 samples, and they came from the United States, Italy and Spain.

The germline CDR1 and CDR2 sequences are MNHGY and SAAAGT. The CDR3 has 15 amino acids. The trim removed 7 bases at V and 0 bases at J, leaving 5 bases unmatched. Produced via immunoSEQ multiplex PCR; TCRdb's table is partial and in-frame only. The repertoire holds roughly 150,000 clones, around 89% seen once, with 13% in the top ten. Patients at the Seattle site were enrolled during active infection and followed longitudinally. The receptor's source is a man in his late teens or twenties with COVID-19, enrolled during active disease. V usage is TRBV6-8 and J usage is TRBJ2-2, with 7 nucleotides matching TRBD1. The specimen was peripheral blood. Written as DNA, the CDR3 is TGTGCCAGCAAAACAGGGGAATCGAACACCGGGGAGCTGTTTTTT. Its protein product is CASKTGESNTGELFF.